This T cell receptor (beta chain) was captured in a study of graft-versus-host responses after intestinal transplantation (dated by TCRdb to the early 2020s). About the investigation overall: Recipients received multivisceral, liver-intestinal, or isolated intestinal transplants. Samples from three later patients were sequenced in-house on an Illumina MiSeq with MiXCR processing rather than by the commercial service. Alloreactive clones were identified by sequencing pre-transplant mixed lymphocyte reaction products and comparing them with unstimulated pre-transplant donor and recipient T cells. After intestinal transplantation, graft-versus-host and host-versus-graft alloreactive T cell clones in the graft, circulation and bone marrow were tracked using bulk TCR-beta CDR3 sequencing. Every recipient was given anti-thymocyte globulin induction, followed by roughly 3 years of maintenance tacrolimus and steroids. A peak of at least 4% donor T cells among recipient peripheral blood mononuclear cells was the definition used for donor T cell macrochimerism. Of the 20 to 25 intestinal transplant recipients enrolled in the cohort, one of whom was a retransplant, a few patients without pretransplant specimens were excluded. Overall results and qualifications from the work: In the allografts of patients with donor T cell macrochimerism, GvH to HvG T cell clonal ratios were high. GvH clones turned up in recipient bone marrow, with some appearing earlier in ileal mucosa or blood, a pattern consistent with an intestinal mucosal origin. Early after transplant, peak levels of circulating GvH clones were found to be associated with declines in HvG clones. Conclusions were limited by the relatively low number and heterogeneity of intestinal transplant patients.

This clone occurred once. The antigen this receptor binds is unknown. Base quality data are lacking; no much larger clone is found one base away. In light of the paper, this sample's time point label describes: cells obtained before transplantation from donor or recipient. CD3+CD4+ and CD3+CD8+ populations were FACS-sorted from unstimulated pre-transplant donor and recipient cells taken from spleen or lymph nodes. The CDR3 runs 14 amino acids, cysteine and phenylalanine included. Of the read, only the CDR3 DNA is kept; its 42 bases are in frame from base 1. Between the V and J ends, shortened by 3 bases and 10 bases respectively, the junction contains 18 bases. Taken from the germline V gene, the CDR1 and CDR2 loops are SNHLY and FYNNEI. The library relied on the immunoSEQ multiplex PCR assay. For most patients, genomic DNA was isolated with the Qiagen DNeasy Blood and Tissue Kit and shipped frozen to Adaptive Biotechnologies for TCR sequencing. Adaptive Biotechnologies carried out high-throughput TCR-beta CDR3 sequencing of genomic DNA for most patients. In the paper's pipeline: TCR sequencing data were retrieved from Adaptive's ImmunoSEQ software for 15 to 20 patients, whereas a few other patients were processed with MiXCR and VDJtools. To correct CD4 versus CD8 sorting errors, sequences present in both subsets at a frequency ratio below 5:1 were removed. Because the origin of CDR3 nucleotide sequences shared between donor and recipient could not be assigned, those sequences were removed. To be classed as alloreactive, a clone needed at least 2-fold expansion over unstimulated cells and a minimum CFSE-low frequency of 0.002% (template counts) or 0.001% (read counts). A clone was considered mappable if detected in the sequenced pre-transplant spleen, lymph node, or MLR CFSE-low populations of the donor or recipient. Cumulative frequency of alloreactive clones was calculated as a percentage of all sequences weighted by copy number. TCRdb obtained this table from immuneACCESS and retained in-frame rearrangements with V and J assigned. These tables miss some clones; where compared with another copy, unresolved V genes account for less than half of the shortfall, and the remainder is unexplained. V, J and clone size reflect that table, while D and trimming were determined from the DNA. Present in this sample are some 79,000 clones, 85% to 90% of which were seen just once. The ten most abundant clones make up less than 0.4% of the sample.

The chain links TRBV2 with TRBJ1-1, with the D segment identity uncertain. The source material was unstimulated CD4+ T cells sorted from spleen or lymph node cells, sampled before intestinal transplant. This TCR was sampled from a human donor who received an intestinal transplant. The DNA reads as follows: TGTGCCAGCAGTGACCCCCGATCCGCTCGAGGAGCTTTCTTT. It is translated as CASSDPRSARGAFF.